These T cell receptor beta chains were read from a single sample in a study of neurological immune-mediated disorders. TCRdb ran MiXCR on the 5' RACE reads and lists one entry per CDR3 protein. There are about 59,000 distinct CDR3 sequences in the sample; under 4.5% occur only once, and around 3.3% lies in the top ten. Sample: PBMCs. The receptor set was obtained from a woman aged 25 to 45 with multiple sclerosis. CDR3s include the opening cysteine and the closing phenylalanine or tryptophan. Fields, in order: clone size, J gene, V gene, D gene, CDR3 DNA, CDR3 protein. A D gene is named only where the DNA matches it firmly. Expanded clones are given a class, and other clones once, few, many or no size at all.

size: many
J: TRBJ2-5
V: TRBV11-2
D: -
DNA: TGTGCCAGCAGCTTATTTCAACTTGAAGAAGAGACCCAGTACTTC
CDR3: CASSLFQLEEETQYF

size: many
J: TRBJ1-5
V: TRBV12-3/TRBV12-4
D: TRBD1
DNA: TGTGCCAGCAGTAGCCGCCAGGGGGAAGTGTATCAGCCCCAGCATTTT
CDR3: CASSSRQGEVYQPQHF

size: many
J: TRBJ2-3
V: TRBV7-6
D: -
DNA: TGTGCCAGCAGCTTACGGACGGGGAGAGATACGCAGTATTTT
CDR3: CASSLRTGRDTQYF

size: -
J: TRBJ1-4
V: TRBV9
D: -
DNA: TGTGCCAGCAGCGACGGGGGGCCCGATGAAAAACTGTTTTTT
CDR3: CASSDGGPDEKLFF

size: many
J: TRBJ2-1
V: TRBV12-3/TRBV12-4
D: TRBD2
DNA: TGTGCCAGCCTTGAAGCTAGTGCGGGAGTGGGCAATGAGCAGTTCTTC
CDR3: CASLEASAGVGNEQFF

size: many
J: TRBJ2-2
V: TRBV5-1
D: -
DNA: TGCGCCAGCAGCGCCGGAGGCTGGACACTCCAACCCGGGGAGCTGTTTTTT
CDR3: CASSAGGWTLQPGELFF

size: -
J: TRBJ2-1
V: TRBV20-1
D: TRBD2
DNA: TGCAGTGGACACCGAGCGGGAGGGTTAAATGAGCAGTTCTTC
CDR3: CSGHRAGGLNEQFF

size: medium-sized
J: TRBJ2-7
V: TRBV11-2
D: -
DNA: TGTGCCAGCAGCCCGCTTTTCCTGGCCCTGAACGAGCAGTACTTC
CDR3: CASSPLFLALNEQYF

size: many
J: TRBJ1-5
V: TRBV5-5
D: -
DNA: TGTGCCAGCAGCTCTCAGGGGAGGGGCGATCAGCCCCAGCATTTT
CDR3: CASSSQGRGDQPQHF

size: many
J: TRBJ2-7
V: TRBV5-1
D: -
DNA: TGCGCCAGCAGCTTGGCAGGGCCTTACGAGCAGTACTTC
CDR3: CASSLAGPYEQYF

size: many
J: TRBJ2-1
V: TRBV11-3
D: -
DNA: TGTGCCAGCAGCTTAGGGGCCGGGGAAGAAAATGAGCAGTTCTTC
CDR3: CASSLGAGEENEQFF

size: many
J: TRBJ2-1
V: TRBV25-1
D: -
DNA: TGTGCCAGCAGTGAAGATCATAATTATGACTACCAAGCCTCCTACAATGAGCAGTTCTTC
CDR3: CASSEDHNYDYQASYNEQFF

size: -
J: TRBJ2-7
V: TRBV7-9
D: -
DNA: TGTGCCAGCAGCTTGGCAGGAGAGCAGTACTTC
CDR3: CASSLAGEQYF